This TCR beta chain emerged from a study of T cell repertoires in cytomegalovirus infection. Study-wide context: An indication of both CMV infection and matching HLA type came from public TCR beta signatures. Findings and caveats of the study: Carriers of CMV plus the relevant HLA were identified by cumulative public TCR beta family frequency. HLA-C-restricted CMV clonotypes gave the most frequent clonotype in two of eight donors.

Only a few counts were recorded for this clonotype. The antigen remains unidentified. The germline CDR1 and CDR2 sequences are SGHDT and YYEEEE. V gave up 0 bases and J gave up 3 bases, with 10 bases separating them. The length of the CDR3 is 15 residues. TCRdb itself ran the reads through MiXCR, one entry per CDR3 protein. This sample has 740,000 or so distinct CDR3 sequences, with 35% found just once. The sequence came from a human donor in good health (CMV status not recorded). Some clones in this sample may be carry-over from other donors' samples. Sample: PBMCs. The chain combines TRBV5-6 with TRBJ2-1, with D hard to call. This CDR3 is CASSLGHSLYNEQFF. The CDR3 DNA reads TGTGCCAGCAGCTTGGGACACAGCCTCTACAATGAGCAGTTCTTC.